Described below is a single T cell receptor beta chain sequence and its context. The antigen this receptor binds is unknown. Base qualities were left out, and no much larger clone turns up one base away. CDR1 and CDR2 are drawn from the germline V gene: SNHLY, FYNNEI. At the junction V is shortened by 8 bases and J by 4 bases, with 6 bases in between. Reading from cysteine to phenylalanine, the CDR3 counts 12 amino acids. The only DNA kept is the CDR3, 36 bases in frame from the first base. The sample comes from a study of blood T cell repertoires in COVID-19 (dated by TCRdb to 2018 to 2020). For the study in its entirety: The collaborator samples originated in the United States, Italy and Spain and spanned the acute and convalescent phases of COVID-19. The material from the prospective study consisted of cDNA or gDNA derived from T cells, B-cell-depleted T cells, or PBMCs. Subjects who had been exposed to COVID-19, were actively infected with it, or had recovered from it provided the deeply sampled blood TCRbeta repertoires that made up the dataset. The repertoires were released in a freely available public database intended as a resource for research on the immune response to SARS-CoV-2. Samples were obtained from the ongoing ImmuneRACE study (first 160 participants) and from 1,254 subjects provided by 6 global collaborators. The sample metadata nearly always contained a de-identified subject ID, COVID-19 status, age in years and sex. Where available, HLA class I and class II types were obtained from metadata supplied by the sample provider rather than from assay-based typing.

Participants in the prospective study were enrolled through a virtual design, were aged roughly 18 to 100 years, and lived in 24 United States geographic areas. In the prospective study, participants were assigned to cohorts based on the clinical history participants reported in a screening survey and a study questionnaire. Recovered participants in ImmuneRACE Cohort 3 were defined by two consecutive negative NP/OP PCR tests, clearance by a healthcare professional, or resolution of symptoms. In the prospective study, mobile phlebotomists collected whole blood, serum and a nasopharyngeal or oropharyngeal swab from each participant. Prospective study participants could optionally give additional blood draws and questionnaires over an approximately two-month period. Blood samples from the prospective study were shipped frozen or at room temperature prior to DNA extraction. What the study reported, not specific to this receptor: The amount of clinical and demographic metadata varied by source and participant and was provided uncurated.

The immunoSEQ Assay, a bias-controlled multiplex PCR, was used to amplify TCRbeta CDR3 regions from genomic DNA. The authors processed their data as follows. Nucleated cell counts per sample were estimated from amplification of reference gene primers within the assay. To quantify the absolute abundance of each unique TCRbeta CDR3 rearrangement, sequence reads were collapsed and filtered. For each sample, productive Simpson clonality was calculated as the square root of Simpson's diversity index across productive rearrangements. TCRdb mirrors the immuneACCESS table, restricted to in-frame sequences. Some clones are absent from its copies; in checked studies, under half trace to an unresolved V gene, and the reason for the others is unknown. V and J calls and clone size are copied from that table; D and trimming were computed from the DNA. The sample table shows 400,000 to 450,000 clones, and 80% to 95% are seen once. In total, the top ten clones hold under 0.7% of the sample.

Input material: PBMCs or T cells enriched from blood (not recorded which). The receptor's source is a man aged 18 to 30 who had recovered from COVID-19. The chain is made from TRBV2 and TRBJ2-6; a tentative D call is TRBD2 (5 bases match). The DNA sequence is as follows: TGTGCCAGCCGAGGGGGGGCCAACGTCCTGACTTTC. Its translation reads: CASRGGANVLTF. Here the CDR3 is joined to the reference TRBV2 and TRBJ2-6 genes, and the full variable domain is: EPEVTQTPSHQVTQMGQEVILRCVPISNHLYFYWYRQILGQKVEFLVSFYNNEISEKSEIFDDQFSVERPDGSNFTLKIRSTKLEDSAMYFCASRGGANVLTFGAGSRLTVL.